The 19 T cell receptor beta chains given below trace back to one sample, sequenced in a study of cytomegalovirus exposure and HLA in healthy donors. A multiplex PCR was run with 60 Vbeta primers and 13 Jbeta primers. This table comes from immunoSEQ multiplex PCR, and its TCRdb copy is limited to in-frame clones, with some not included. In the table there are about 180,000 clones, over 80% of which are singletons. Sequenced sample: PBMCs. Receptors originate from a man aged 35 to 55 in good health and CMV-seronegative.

DNA for the CDR3: TGTGCTAGTGGTTTGGGGACTAGCGCTGAGCAGTTCTTC. Translated: CASGLGTSAEQFF. V and J are TRBV12-5 and TRBJ2-1; 9 positions agree with TRBD2. The V and J ends lost 1 base and 9 bases, in that order; junction bases with no gene match: 1. Germline V gene sequence: CDR1 LGHNT, CDR2 FRNRAP. The CDR3 spans 13 residues. The full variable domain, with the rest looked up from reference TRBV12-5 and TRBJ2-1, is DARVTQTPRHKVTEMGQEVTMRCQPILGHNTVFWYRQTMMQGLELLAYFRNRAPLDDSGMPKDRFSAEMPDATLATLKIQPSEPRDSAVYFCASGLGTSAEQFFGPGTRLTVL.

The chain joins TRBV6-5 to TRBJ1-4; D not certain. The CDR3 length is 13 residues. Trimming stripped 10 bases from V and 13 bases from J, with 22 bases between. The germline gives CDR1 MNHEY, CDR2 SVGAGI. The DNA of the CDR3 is TGTGCCACGCGGGAATCGCTCCAGTTTGGACTGTTTTTT. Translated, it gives CATRESLQFGLFF.

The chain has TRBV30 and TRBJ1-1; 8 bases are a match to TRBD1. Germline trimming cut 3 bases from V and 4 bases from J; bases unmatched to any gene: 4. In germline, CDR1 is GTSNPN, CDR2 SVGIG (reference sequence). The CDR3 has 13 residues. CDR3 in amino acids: CAWSRGQATEAFF. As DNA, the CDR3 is TGTGCCTGGAGCAGGGGACAGGCCACTGAAGCTTTCTTT.

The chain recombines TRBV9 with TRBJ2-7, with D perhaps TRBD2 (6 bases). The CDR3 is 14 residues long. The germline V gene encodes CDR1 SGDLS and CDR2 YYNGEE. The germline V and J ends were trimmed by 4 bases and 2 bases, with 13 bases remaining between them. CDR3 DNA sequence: TGTGCCAGCAGCCCAGAGGCGGGAACCTACGAGCAGTACTTC. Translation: CASSPEAGTYEQYF.

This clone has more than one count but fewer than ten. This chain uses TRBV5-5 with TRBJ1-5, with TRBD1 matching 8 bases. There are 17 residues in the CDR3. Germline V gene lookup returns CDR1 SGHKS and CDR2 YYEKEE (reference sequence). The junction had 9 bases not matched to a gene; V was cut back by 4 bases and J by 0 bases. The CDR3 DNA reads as TGTGCCAGCAGCGAGGGGACAGGCGGCTATAGCAATCAGCCCCAGCATTTT. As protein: CASSEGTGGYSNQPQHF.

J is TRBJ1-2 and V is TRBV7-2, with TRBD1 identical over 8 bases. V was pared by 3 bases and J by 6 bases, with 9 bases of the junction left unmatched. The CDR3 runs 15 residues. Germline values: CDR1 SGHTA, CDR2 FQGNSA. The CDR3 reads CASSFQGAGVDGYTF. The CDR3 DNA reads TGTGCCAGCAGCTTTCAGGGGGCAGGCGTGGATGGCTACACCTTC.

CDR3 in DNA: TGTGCCAGCAGCCCTGGCGACGGGGGCTACACCTTC. This encodes CASSPGDGGYTF. The genes are TRBV5-4 and TRBJ1-2; D gene uncertain. V lost 4 bases and J lost 8, with 12 bases in between. Germline CDR1 reads SGHNT; CDR2 reads YYREEE (reference sequence). This CDR3 is 12 amino acids long.

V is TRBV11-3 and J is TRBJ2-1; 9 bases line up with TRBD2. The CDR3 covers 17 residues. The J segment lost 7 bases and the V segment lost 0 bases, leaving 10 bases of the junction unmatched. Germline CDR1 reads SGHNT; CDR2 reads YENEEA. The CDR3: CASSLDWGLAGSNEQFF. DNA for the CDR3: TGTGCCAGCAGCTTAGATTGGGGGCTAGCGGGGAGTAATGAGCAGTTCTTC.

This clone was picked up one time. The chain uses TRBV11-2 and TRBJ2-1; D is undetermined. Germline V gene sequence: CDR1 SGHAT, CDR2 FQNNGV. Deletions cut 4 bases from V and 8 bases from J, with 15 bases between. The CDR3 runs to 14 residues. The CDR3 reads CASSYLFGAHEQFF. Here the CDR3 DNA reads TGTGCCAGCAGCTATCTATTTGGAGCCCATGAGCAGTTCTTC.

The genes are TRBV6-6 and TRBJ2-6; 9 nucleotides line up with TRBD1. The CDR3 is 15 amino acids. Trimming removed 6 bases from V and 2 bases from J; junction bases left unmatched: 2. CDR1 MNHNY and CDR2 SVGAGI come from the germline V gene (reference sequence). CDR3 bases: TGTGCCAGCAGACAGGGGGCTGCTGGGGCCAACGTCCTGACTTTC. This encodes CASRQGAAGANVLTF.

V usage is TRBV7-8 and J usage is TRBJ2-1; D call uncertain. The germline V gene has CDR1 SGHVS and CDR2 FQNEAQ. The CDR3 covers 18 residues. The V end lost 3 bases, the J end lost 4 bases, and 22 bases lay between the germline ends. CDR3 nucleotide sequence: TGTGCCAGCAGCTTCCTGGCGATTACGAGGAAATCATACAATGAGCAGTTCTTC. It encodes CASSFLAITRKSYNEQFF.

CDR3 coding DNA: TGTGCCAGCAGCCGGGAGGGGTCGGCAACCGGGGAGCTGTTTTTT. It encodes CASSREGSATGELFF. The chain joins TRBV4-2 to TRBJ2-2, with 7 bases fitting TRBD2. Germline CDR1 LGHNA, CDR2 YNFKEQ. The CDR3 runs 15 residues. The ends lost 4 bases at V and 5 bases at J; junction bases unmatched: 7.

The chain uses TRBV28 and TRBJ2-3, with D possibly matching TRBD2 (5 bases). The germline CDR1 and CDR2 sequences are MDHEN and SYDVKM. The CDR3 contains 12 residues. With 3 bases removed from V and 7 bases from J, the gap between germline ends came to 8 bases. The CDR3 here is CASSLDSNTQYF. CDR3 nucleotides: TGTGCCAGCAGTTTGGACTCGAATACGCAGTATTTT.

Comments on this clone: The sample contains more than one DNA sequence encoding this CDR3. In DNA form, the CDR3 reads TGTGCCAGCAGTTATGAGGGAATGAACACTGAAGCTTTCTTT. Translating it yields CASSYEGMNTEAFF. The V call is TRBV6-5, the J call TRBJ1-1, with D unresolved. The CDR3 has 14 amino acids. Germline-derived CDR1 and CDR2 are MNHEY and SVGAGI. V lost 3 bases to trimming and J lost 0 bases, with 8 bases between them.

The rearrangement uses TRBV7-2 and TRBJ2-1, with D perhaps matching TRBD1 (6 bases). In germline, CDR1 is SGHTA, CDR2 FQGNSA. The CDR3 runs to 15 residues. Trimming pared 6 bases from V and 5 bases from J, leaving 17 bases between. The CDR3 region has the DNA TGTGCCAGCAGACCTGGGGGCGCAGGGCACAATGAGCAGTTCTTC. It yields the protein CASRPGGAGHNEQFF.

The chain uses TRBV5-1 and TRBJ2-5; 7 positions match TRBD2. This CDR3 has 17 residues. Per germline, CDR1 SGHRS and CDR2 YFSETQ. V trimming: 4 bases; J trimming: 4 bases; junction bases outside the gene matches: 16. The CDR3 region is CASSLTAGAGERETQYF. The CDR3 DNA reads TGCGCCAGCAGCCTGACGGCCGGGGCGGGAGAGAGAGAGACCCAGTACTTC.

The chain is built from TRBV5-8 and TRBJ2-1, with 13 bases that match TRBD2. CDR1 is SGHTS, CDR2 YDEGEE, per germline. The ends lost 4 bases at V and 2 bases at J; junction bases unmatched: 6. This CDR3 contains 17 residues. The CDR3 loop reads CASSKGLAGATYNEQFF. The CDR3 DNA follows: TGTGCCAGCAGCAAAGGACTAGCGGGGGCAACCTACAATGAGCAGTTCTTC.

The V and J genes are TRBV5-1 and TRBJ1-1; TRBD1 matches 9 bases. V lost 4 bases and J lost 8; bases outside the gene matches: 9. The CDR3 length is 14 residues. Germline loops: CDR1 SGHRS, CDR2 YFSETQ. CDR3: CASSKNVGQGEAFF. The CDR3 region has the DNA TGCGCCAGCAGCAAGAATGTGGGACAGGGAGAAGCTTTCTTT.

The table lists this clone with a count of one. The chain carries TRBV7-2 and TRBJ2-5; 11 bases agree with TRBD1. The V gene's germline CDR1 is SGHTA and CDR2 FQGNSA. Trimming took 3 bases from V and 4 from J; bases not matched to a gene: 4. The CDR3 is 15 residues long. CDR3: CASSLDRGLSETQYF. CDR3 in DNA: TGTGCCAGCAGCTTGGACAGGGGGCTTTCAGAGACCCAGTACTTC.